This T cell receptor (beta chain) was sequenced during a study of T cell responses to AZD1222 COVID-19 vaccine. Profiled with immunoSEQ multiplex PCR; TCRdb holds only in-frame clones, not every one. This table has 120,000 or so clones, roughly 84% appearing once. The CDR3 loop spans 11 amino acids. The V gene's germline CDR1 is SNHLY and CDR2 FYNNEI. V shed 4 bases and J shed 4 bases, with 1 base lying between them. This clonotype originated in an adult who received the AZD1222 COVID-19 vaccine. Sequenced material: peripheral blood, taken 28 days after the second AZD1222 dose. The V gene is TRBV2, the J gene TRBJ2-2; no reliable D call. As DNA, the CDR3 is TGTGCCAGCAGTGGCACCGGGGAGCTGTTTTTT. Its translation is CASSGTGELFF.